The source of this T cell receptor beta chain is a study of cytomegalovirus exposure and HLA in healthy donors. The CDR3 sequence is 15 residues long. The germline V gene encodes CDR1 ENHRY and CDR2 SYGVKD. Trimming removed 0 bases from V and 7 bases from J, with 15 bases in between. PCR used 60 Vbeta primers and 13 Jbeta primers. Clones were sequenced by immunoSEQ multiplex PCR, and TCRdb holds only the in-frame ones, with some missing. Of about 150,000 clones listed, around 80% are singletons. This clone was detected a few times. This rearrangement joins TRBV10-3 to TRBJ1-2, with D maybe TRBD1 (6 bases). The source of this sequence is a man between 18 and 35 years old in good health and CMV-seronegative. Sequencing was carried out using PBMCs. As DNA, the CDR3 is TGTGCCATCAGTGAGTCGGGGGCGAGACTTCGTGGCTACACCTTC. Amino acids: CAISESGARLRGYTF.